These 13 T cell receptor beta chains originate from one sample sequenced in a study of patients and donors after allogeneic stem cell transplantation. MiXCR was run by TCRdb on the RT-PCR reads, yielding one entry per CDR3 protein. This table holds roughly 940,000 distinct CDR3 sequences, 15% to 20% found once. The sample consisted of blood, either unsorted or a sorted T cell fraction (not recorded which). The receptors derive from a human donor who was either an allogeneic HSCT recipient or a stem cell or donor lymphocyte infusion donor (not recorded which). It is not recorded whose cells these are; they may come from a transplant donor.

This clonotype showed up just a few times. This chain connects TRBV20-1 to TRBJ1-1; weak D call: TRBD1 (6 bases). CDR3 length: 16 amino acids. Germline V gene data show CDR1 as DFQATT and CDR2 as SNEGSKA (reference sequence). Trimming removed 2 bases from V and 0 bases from J, with 16 bases in between. In nucleotides, the CDR3 is TGCAGTGCTAGAAAGGGGCAGGGGTCAGTGAACACTGAAGCTTTCTTT. It yields the protein CSARKGQGSVNTEAFF.

This sequence joins TRBV9 and TRBJ2-7; possibly TRBD1 for D (6 bases). CDR1 and CDR2 (germline): SGDLS, YYNGEE. The CDR3 is made up of 13 amino acids. Trimming left V 0 bases short and J 10 bases short, with 14 bases between. CDR3 amino acids: CASSVEVRGIQYF. The DNA for the CDR3 is TGTGCCAGCAGCGTAGAAGTCAGGGGAATACAGTACTTC.

This clonotype was observed many times. J is TRBJ2-1 and V is TRBV20-1; a possible D gene is TRBD2 (6 bases). Germline V gene sequence: CDR1 DFQATT, CDR2 SNEGSKA (reference sequence). The CDR3 runs 11 residues. Here the CDR3 DNA reads TGCAGAGCGGGCTCCTACAATGAGCAGTTCTTC. Protein sequence: CRAGSYNEQFF.

This clonotype showed up just a few times. The chain employs TRBV6-2 or TRBV6-3 and TRBJ2-4; D possibly corresponds to TRBD1 (6 bases). Trimming pared 6 bases from V and 9 bases from J, leaving 12 bases between. This CDR3 spans 12 amino acids. Looked up from germline, CDR1 is MNHEY and CDR2 is SVGEGT. The CDR3 is CASRRDKGIQYF. Here the CDR3 DNA reads TGTGCCAGCAGACGGGACAAGGGCATTCAGTACTTC.

This clonotype came up a few times. The chain links TRBV6-1 to TRBJ2-3, with 9 bases aligning to TRBD2. The CDR3 consists of 15 residues. Germline-derived CDR1 and CDR2 are MNHNS and SASEGT. The junction had 7 bases not matched to a gene; V was cut back by 6 bases and J by 3 bases. CDR3 residues: CASSKTSGSTDTQYF. The CDR3 region has the DNA TGTGCCAGCAGCAAGACTAGCGGTTCAACAGATACGCAGTATTTT.

This clonotype showed up just a few times. The V and J genes are TRBV12-3 or TRBV12-4 and TRBJ2-2, with unresolved D. The CDR3 has 14 amino acids. V was clipped by 6 bases and J by 7 bases, with 15 bases between them. The CDR3 nucleotides are TGTGCCAGCAGGCCCATAAATTCGGGCGGGGAGCTGTTTTTT. Protein sequence: CASRPINSGGELFF.

The V call is TRBV6-5, the J call TRBJ1-2; D unresolved. From germline, CDR1 is MNHEY and CDR2 SVGAGI. This CDR3 region has 12 residues. With 7 bases removed from V and 4 bases from J, the gap between germline ends came to 10 bases. The CDR3 DNA sequence: TGTGCCAGCAAGGACGCAAGCTATGGCTACACCTTC. This codes for CASKDASYGYTF.

This clonotype was observed a handful of times. This sequence joins TRBV6-1 and TRBJ2-3, with TRBD1 matching over 12 bases. The CDR3 length is 15 residues. Per germline, CDR1 MNHNS and CDR2 SASEGT. V was pared by 6 bases and J by 13 bases, with 14 bases of the junction left unmatched. CDR3 protein: CASRARDRGPKKEYF. The CDR3 nucleotides are TGTGCCAGCAGGGCCCGGGACAGGGGGCCCAAAAAAGAGTATTTT.

The gene calls are TRBV3-1 and TRBJ2-2; 7 bases are shared with TRBD2. Trimming cost V 1 base and J 2 bases; bases outside gene matches: 10. Germline V gene data show CDR1 as LGHDT and CDR2 as YNNKEL (reference sequence). This CDR3 is built from 18 residues. The CDR3 protein is CASSQGLGGGRNTGELFF. In DNA, the CDR3 is TGTGCCAGCAGCCAAGGCCTCGGCGGGGGAAGAAACACCGGGGAGCTGTTTTTT. The full variable domain, completed using reference TRBV3-1 and TRBJ2-2, is DTAVSQTPKYLVTQMGNDKSIKCEQNLGHDTMYWYKQDSKKFLKIMFSYNNKELIINETVPNRFSPKSPDKAHLNLHINSLELGDSAVYFCASSQGLGGGRNTGELFFGEGSRLTVL.

This clonotype turned up a few times. In DNA form, the CDR3 reads TGTGCCAGCAGCGCAACAGGCGGAGGGGGCTCTGGCTACACCTTC. Its translation is CASSATGGGGSGYTF. V usage is TRBV9 and J usage is TRBJ1-2, with TRBD1 matching 7 bases. The V gene end was trimmed by 3 bases and the J gene end by 7 bases; junction bases not matched to a gene: 12. Per the germline V gene, CDR1 is SGDLS and CDR2 is YYNGEE. The CDR3 is 15 residues long.

This clonotype was counted ten times or more. The chain is built from TRBV29-1 and TRBJ1-1; D unclear. Trimming stripped 5 bases from V and 4 bases from J, with 11 bases between. The CDR3 extends over 12 amino acids. Germline CDR1 SQVTM, CDR2 ANQGSEA. CDR3: CSVSTLSTEAFF. Here the CDR3 DNA reads TGCAGCGTTTCGACACTTAGCACTGAAGCTTTCTTT. Full variable domain (remainder filled in from reference TRBV29-1 and TRBJ1-1): SAVISQKPSRDICQRGTSLTIQCQVDSQVTMMFWYRQQPGQSLTLIATANQGSEATYESGFVIDKFPISRPNLTFSTLTVSNMSPEDSSIYLCSVSTLSTEAFFGQGTRLTVV.

This clonotype has at least ten counts. CDR3 sequence reads: CASSAWTGYNEQFF. The CDR3 DNA is TGTGCCAGCAGCGCTTGGACAGGGTACAATGAGCAGTTCTTC. This chain connects TRBV7-9 to TRBJ2-1; 8 positions agree with TRBD1. The CDR3 runs 14 residues. Germline CDR1 SEHNR, CDR2 FQNEAQ (reference sequence). V was clipped by 5 bases and J by 4 bases; unmatched bases: 4. The whole variable domain, remainder taken from reference TRBV7-9 and TRBJ2-1, is DTGVSQNPRHKITKRGQNVTFRCDPISEHNRLYWYRQTLGQGPEFLTYFQNEAQLEKSRLLSDRFSAERPKGSFSTLEIQRTEQGDSAMYLCASSAWTGYNEQFFGPGTRLTVL.

CDR3 loop: CASRKPLGGVYEQYF. The CDR3, as DNA: TGTGCCAGCAGGAAGCCACTCGGGGGAGTCTACGAGCAGTACTTC. The genes are TRBV28 and TRBJ2-7, with D tentatively TRBD2 (6 bases). This CDR3 has 15 residues. Deletions cut 6 bases from V and 3 bases from J, with 18 bases between. Germline V lookup: CDR1 MDHEN, CDR2 SYDVKM.